These 30 T cell receptor beta chains were all obtained from the same sample, sequenced in a study of blood T cell repertoires in COVID-19. Sequencing used immunoSEQ multiplex PCR; TCRdb keeps in-frame clones, though not all of them. In the table there are approximately 220,000 clones, approximately 80% of which are singletons. The sample comprised peripheral blood. The source is a man between 40 and 49 years old with acute or convalescent COVID-19.

The chain employs TRBV5-4 and TRBJ1-1; D might be TRBD1 (5 bases). Trimming stripped 3 bases from V and 0 bases from J, with 6 bases between. The CDR3 has 13 amino acids. Germline CDR1 reads SGHNT; CDR2 reads YYREEE (reference sequence). The DNA for the CDR3 is TGTGCCAGCAGCTGGACACTGAACACTGAAGCTTTCTTT. Its translation is CASSWTLNTEAFF.

Here the CDR3 DNA reads TGTGCCAGCACCGGAGCCTCCTCCCTTGGGTATGGCTACACCTTC. It yields the protein CASTGASSLGYGYTF. The gene calls are TRBV6-5 and TRBJ1-2; the D is unclear. V dropped 7 bases and J dropped 5 bases, with 20 bases sitting between them. The germline CDR1 and CDR2 sequences are MNHEY and SVGAGI. This CDR3 is built from 15 residues.

This chain joins TRBV7-8 and TRBJ2-1; D may be TRBD2 (7 bases). Germline V gene sequence: CDR1 SGHVS, CDR2 FQNEAQ. V lost 8 bases to trimming and J lost 3 bases, with 17 bases between them. The CDR3 length is 15 residues. CDR3: CASARGGGGYNEQFF. The CDR3 region has the DNA TGTGCCAGCGCAAGGGGGGGAGGTGGCTACAATGAGCAGTTCTTC.

The rearrangement links TRBV18 to TRBJ2-3; TRBD1 aligns across 7 bases. CDR1 is KGHSH and CDR2 is LQKENI in the germline V gene. The CDR3 covers 18 residues. Unmatched junction bases numbered 14, after V lost 5 bases and J lost 0 bases. CDR3 protein: CASSTTPGQLISTDTQYF. Written as DNA, the CDR3 is TGTGCCAGCTCAACCACACCGGGACAGCTAATCAGCACAGATACGCAGTATTTT.

The gene calls are TRBV6-5 and TRBJ2-1, with 11 bases matching TRBD2. The V gene end was trimmed by 6 bases and the J gene end by 7 bases; junction bases not matched to a gene: 8. CDR3 length: 15 amino acids. Per germline, CDR1 MNHEY and CDR2 SVGAGI. The CDR3 region has the DNA TGTGCCAGCAGCCCCACTAGCGGGAGTAAGAATGAGCAGTTCTTC. The encoded protein is CASSPTSGSKNEQFF.

Here the CDR3 reads CASVMTGTEAFF. DNA for the CDR3: TGTGCCAGCGTTATGACAGGCACTGAAGCTTTCTTT. The V gene is TRBV12-3 or TRBV12-4, the J gene TRBJ1-1, with D possibly being TRBD1 (6 bases). This CDR3 comprises 12 residues. V was pared by 8 bases and J by 4 bases, with 11 bases between.

Points on this clone: Within the sample, other DNA sequences also encode this same CDR3. V is TRBV29-1 and J is TRBJ2-7, with 9 bases lining up with TRBD2. The germline CDR1 and CDR2 sequences are SQVTM and ANQGSEA. V lost 4 bases to trimming and J lost 2 bases; unmatched junction nucleotides: 3. The length of the CDR3 is 13 residues. CDR3: CSVGLAGAYEQYF. CDR3 nucleotide sequence: TGCAGCGTTGGGTTAGCGGGGGCCTACGAGCAGTACTTC.

The chain links TRBV18 to TRBJ1-1; possible D gene TRBD1, 6 bases. The germline V and J ends were trimmed by 6 bases and 1 base, with 15 bases remaining between them. This CDR3 comprises 15 residues. Germline CDR1 is KGHSH and CDR2 is LQKENI. The CDR3 loop reads CASSSLQGENTEAFF. The CDR3 DNA reads as TGTGCCAGCTCTTCCCTACAGGGCGAGAACACTGAAGCTTTCTTT.

The rearrangement joins TRBV30 to TRBJ1-5; D remains unclear. Trimming left V 0 bases short and J 9 bases short, with 15 bases between. This CDR3 has 14 residues. CDR1 is GTSNPN, CDR2 SVGIG, per germline (reference sequence). The CDR3 nucleotides are TGTGCCTGGAGTGTCCCCTACCTCGCTCGGCCCCAGCATTTT. This codes for CAWSVPYLARPQHF.

This clone was counted many times. V gene TRBV7-9 combines with J gene TRBJ1-2; possible D gene TRBD1, 6 bases. Germline values: CDR1 SEHNR, CDR2 FQNEAQ (reference sequence). The CDR3 contains 13 residues. Between the trimmed V and J ends, which lost 1 base and 6 bases, there was a span of 9 bases. CDR3 in amino acids: CASSLGTVDGYTF. The CDR3 DNA reads as TGTGCCAGCAGCTTAGGGACAGTAGATGGCTACACCTTC.

V usage is TRBV7-2 and J usage is TRBJ1-5, with a possible D match to TRBD1 (6 bases). The CDR3 has 15 residues. Germline CDR1 reads SGHTA; CDR2 reads FQGNSA. The V gene lost 1 base and the J gene lost 3 bases, with 10 bases spanning the gap. CDR3 protein: CASSLVAGDNQPQHF. For the CDR3, the DNA is TGTGCCAGCAGCTTAGTGGCAGGGGACAATCAGCCCCAGCATTTT.

This clone was counted between two and nine times. In the same sample, other DNA sequences code for this CDR3. V gene TRBV3-1 (or the pseudogene TRBV3-2) combines with J gene TRBJ2-5; D perhaps matches TRBD2 (6 bases). Trimming stripped 6 bases from V and 5 bases from J, with 16 bases between. This CDR3 spans 14 amino acids. CDR1 and CDR2 (germline): LGHDT, YNNKEL (reference sequence). The CDR3 spells CASSQDTRGETQYF. The CDR3 DNA follows: TGTGCCAGCAGTCAGGATACCCGGGGGGAGACCCAGTACTTC.

Concerning this clone itself: The junction departs from germline at one end; a sequencing error may be responsible. The CDR3 sequence: CASSLGQGVNYGYTF. The CDR3 DNA sequence: TGTGCCAGCAGCCTAGGGCAGGGGGTCAACTATGGCTACACCTTC. This chain links TRBV13 with TRBJ1-2, with 7 bases aligning to TRBD1. The CDR3 is 15 residues long. Germline CDR1 is PRHDT and CDR2 is FYEKMQ (reference sequence).

This chain joins TRBV5-6 and TRBJ2-5; D perhaps matches TRBD1 (6 bases). The V end was cut by 5 bases, the J end by 2 bases, with 13 bases between. CDR3 length equals 14 residues. CDR1 SGHDT and CDR2 YYEEEE come from the germline V gene. This chain's CDR3 is CASSLDRLQETQYF. CDR3 bases: TGTGCCAGCAGTCTGGACAGATTACAAGAGACCCAGTACTTC. Supplemented by reference TRBV5-6 and TRBJ2-5, the full variable domain reads DAGVTQSPTHLIKTRGQQVTLRCSPKSGHDTVSWYQQALGQGPQFIFQYYEEEERQRGNFPDRFSGHQFPNYSSELNVNALLLGDSALYLCASSLDRLQETQYFGPGTRLLVL.

The rearrangement links TRBV7-2 to TRBJ2-1; a possible D gene is TRBD2 (7 bases). This CDR3 is 14 amino acids long. Germline V gene sequence: CDR1 SGHTA, CDR2 FQGNSA. V lost 4 bases, J lost 9 bases, and 16 bases lay in between. The CDR3 DNA reads as TGTGCCAGCAGCTCGACGGGGGGCTTAGGTGAGCAGTTCTTC. Encoded protein: CASSSTGGLGEQFF.

The chain has TRBV5-1 and TRBJ2-1; 15 nucleotides agree with TRBD2. With V trimmed by 3 bases and J by 3 bases, 13 bases remained unmatched. This CDR3 has 20 amino acids. From germline, CDR1 is SGHRS and CDR2 YFSETQ. The CDR3 here is CASSSGLAGGPPPYYNEQFF. As DNA, the CDR3 is TGCGCCAGCAGCTCCGGACTAGCGGGAGGGCCCCCCCCCTACTACAATGAGCAGTTCTTC. Based on the CDR3 plus reference TRBV5-1 and TRBJ2-1, the full variable domain is KAGVTQTPRYLIKTRGQQVTLSCSPISGHRSVSWYQQTPGQGLQFLFEYFSETQRNKGNFPGRFSGRQFSNSRSEMNVSTLELGDSALYLCASSSGLAGGPPPYYNEQFFGPGTRLTVL.

The J gene is TRBJ2-1, the V gene TRBV24-1; 8 bases map to TRBD1. Looked up from germline, CDR1 is KGHDR and CDR2 is SFDVKD. The CDR3 has 15 amino acids. Unmatched junction bases numbered 9, after V lost 3 bases and J lost 9 bases. In DNA form, the CDR3 reads TGTGCCACCAGTGATCCCCGGACAGGGAGCCGTGAGCAGTTCTTC. It specifies CATSDPRTGSREQFF.

This chain links TRBV19 with TRBJ2-4; 8 bases agree with TRBD1. Losses at the gene ends were 7 bases for V and 2 bases for J; bases not matched to a gene: 10. This CDR3 has 16 amino acids. The V gene's germline CDR1 is LNHDA and CDR2 SQIVND (reference sequence). The CDR3 is CASTAGQGFTKNIQYF. CDR3 in DNA: TGTGCCAGTACCGCCGGACAGGGTTTTACCAAAAACATTCAGTACTTC.

The CDR3 bases are TGTGCCAGCAGCGGGACAGCGAACACCGGGGAGCTGTTTTTT. Translation gives CASSGTANTGELFF. The genes are TRBV9 and TRBJ2-2, with a possible D match to TRBD1 (6 bases). Germline CDR1 and CDR2: SGDLS and YYNGEE. V lost 3 bases to trimming and J lost 0 bases, with 6 bases between them. The CDR3 length is 14 residues.

DNA for the CDR3: TGTGCCAGCAGTTCTCCGGGACAGGGGGCTACTGAAGCTTTCTTT. This translates into CASSSPGQGATEAFF. The rearrangement joins TRBV6-6 to TRBJ1-1; TRBD1 matches at 12 bases. In germline, CDR1 is MNHNY, CDR2 SVGAGI (reference sequence). Trimming took 4 bases from V and 5 from J; bases not matched to a gene: 5. CDR3 length equals 15 residues.

The chain links TRBV10-3 to TRBJ2-7, with TRBD2 matching 7 bases. This CDR3 has 17 amino acids. Germline lookup yields CDR1 ENHRY and CDR2 SYGVKD. After removal of 0 bases from V and 1 base from J, the junction contained 9 bases not matched to a gene. The CDR3, as DNA: TGTGCCATCAGTGAGTCGAGAGTGGCGGGAGTGTCCTACGAGCAGTACTTC. Translation: CAISESRVAGVSYEQYF.

This chain joins TRBV19 and TRBJ1-5, with D hard to call. The CDR3 sequence is 15 residues long. Trimming pared 7 bases from V and 3 bases from J, leaving 16 bases between. The V gene's germline CDR1 is LNHDA and CDR2 SQIVND (reference sequence). The CDR3: CASNPRDSNNQPQHF. CDR3 bases: TGTGCCAGTAACCCCCGAGACTCAAACAATCAGCCCCAGCATTTT.

V gene TRBV6-1 combines with J gene TRBJ1-5; 8 bases map to TRBD1. CDR3 length: 14 amino acids. The germline CDR1 and CDR2 sequences are MNHNS and SASEGT. V gave up 3 bases and J gave up 5 bases; unmatched junction bases: 3. CDR3 residues: CASSDRGLDQPQHF. The CDR3 region has the DNA TGTGCCAGCAGTGACAGGGGGCTCGATCAGCCCCAGCATTTT.

This rearrangement joins TRBV19 to TRBJ2-5, with D possibly being TRBD2 (5 bases). With 1 base removed from V and 3 bases from J, the gap between germline ends came to 6 bases. This CDR3 comprises 13 residues. Germline CDR1 reads LNHDA; CDR2 reads SQIVND (reference sequence). The CDR3 DNA is TGTGCCAGTAGTATAGTCGGGAAAGAGACCCAGTACTTC. This gives the protein CASSIVGKETQYF. Together with reference TRBV19 and TRBJ2-5, the CDR3 gives the full variable domain: DGGITQSPKYLFRKEGQNVTLSCEQNLNHDAMYWYRQDPGQGLRLIYYSQIVNDFQKGDIAEGYSVSREKKESFPLTVTSAQKNPTAFYLCASSIVGKETQYFGPGTRLLVL.

The chain has TRBV15 and TRBJ2-1, with a tentative D call TRBD1 (5 bases). The CDR3 runs to 13 residues. Germline loops: CDR1 LNHNV, CDR2 YYDKDF (reference sequence). V was pared by 0 bases and J by 9 bases, with 9 bases between. The CDR3 protein is CATSRDIRGEQFF. CDR3 bases: TGTGCCACCAGCAGAGATATAAGGGGTGAGCAGTTCTTC.

Remarks on this clone: At one boundary the junction diverges from the germline segment, which might be a read error. The chain carries TRBV27 and TRBJ1-1, with 9 bases that match TRBD1. There are 11 residues in the CDR3. Germline V gene data show CDR1 as MNHEY and CDR2 as SMNVEV (reference sequence). Written as DNA, the CDR3 is TGTGCCAGCAGCCGGGACAGGGAGGCGGGATGG. This sequence encodes CASSRDREAGW.

V usage is TRBV10-3 and J usage is TRBJ1-5, with 9 bases aligning to TRBD1. CDR1 is ENHRY and CDR2 is SYGVKD in the germline V gene. V lost 10 bases, J lost 4 bases, and 11 bases stayed unmatched. CDR3 length equals 15 residues. The CDR3 here is CATLQTGGMNQPQHF. In nucleotides, the CDR3 is TGTGCCACGCTCCAGACAGGGGGAATGAATCAGCCCCAGCATTTT.

The V gene is TRBV7-2, the J gene TRBJ2-3, with 11 bases fitting TRBD2. Germline V gene sequence: CDR1 SGHTA, CDR2 FQGNSA. The CDR3 has 16 amino acids. V trimming: 4 bases; J trimming: 5 bases; junction bases outside the gene matches: 8. The CDR3 coding sequence is TGTGCCAGCAGCTCAGGGACTAGCGGAGGGGTAGATACGCAGTATTTT. Its translation: CASSSGTSGGVDTQYF.

This chain uses TRBV2 with TRBJ1-1, with unresolved D. Germline V CDR1 and CDR2: SNHLY, FYNNEI. The CDR3 length is 13 residues. With 2 bases removed from V and 0 bases from J, the gap between germline ends came to 4 bases. This chain's CDR3 is CASSESMNTEAFF. The CDR3 DNA reads as TGTGCCAGCAGTGAAAGCATGAACACTGAAGCTTTCTTT.

The chain recombines TRBV4-3 with TRBJ2-7, with a tentative D call TRBD2 (5 bases). The CDR3 runs 13 residues. CDR1 is LGHNA, CDR2 YSLEER, per germline. Between the trimmed V and J ends, which lost 1 base and 6 bases, there was a span of 10 bases. CDR3 in DNA: TGCGCCAGCAGCCAAGGTGAGGGCCTCGAGCAGTACTTC. This translates into CASSQGEGLEQYF.